The subject of this entry is one TCR beta chain. No antigen is known for it. At one boundary the junction diverges from the germline segment, which might be a read error. TCRbeta libraries were built with three rounds of nested PCR, modified from ARM-PCR. TCRdb ran MiXCR on the multiplex PCR reads and lists one entry per CDR3 protein. The data show about 110,000 distinct CDR3 sequences, 75% seen once. This sample's RNA came from whole unsorted tissue. This entry comes from a study of tumor and adjacent non-tumor tissue in lung cancer. Study findings and constraints: TCR diversity was significantly greater in tumor than normal lung tissue. Shorter survival was associated with higher TCR diversity in tumors.

The clonotype originates from an older woman with non-small cell lung cancer. Sequencing input: lung tumor tissue.

Here the CDR3 reads CASSFNRQGGELLF. CDR3 sequence (DNA): TGTGCCAGCAGCTTCAATCGGCAAGGGGGAGAGCTGTTATTT. The V gene is TRBV11-3, the J gene TRBJ2-2; D may be TRBD1 (6 bases). Germline V gene sequence: CDR1 SGHNT, CDR2 YENEEA. This CDR3 has 14 amino acids.